This T cell receptor beta chain was profiled in a study of cytomegalovirus exposure and HLA in healthy donors. PCR primers comprised 60 Vbeta and 13 Jbeta primers. The assay was immunoSEQ multiplex PCR, and TCRdb's table has in-frame clones only and misses some. The sample holds over 150,000 clones, roughly 80% seen once. At the time of sampling, donors were nominally healthy, though unrecorded immune exposures were likely. The CDR3 contains 13 residues. With 2 bases removed from V and 1 base from J, the gap between germline ends came to 6 bases. In germline, CDR1 is SGHRS, CDR2 YFSETQ. General study findings and limits: TCR beta V segments were, for the most part, productive about 87% or about 30% of the time in an earlier analysis. For most TCR sequences rarity was the rule, although some public TCRs occurred in many donors.

This clone appeared a single time. Its antigen is not identified. The receptor comes from a male donor in good health and CMV-seronegative. Source material: PBMCs. The rearrangement joins TRBV5-1 to TRBJ1-1, with D unresolved. CDR3 residues: CASSFTQNTEAFF. Written as DNA, the CDR3 is TGCGCCAGCAGCTTTACACAGAACACTGAAGCTTTCTTT.